This T cell receptor (beta chain) was found in a study of T cells after yellow fever vaccination. TCR cDNA, made by 5'RACE template switching, carried an added universal primer site and UMIs. TCRdb itself ran the 5' RACE reads through MiXCR, one entry per CDR3 protein. In the table there are some 290,000 distinct CDR3 sequences, roughly 10% of which are singletons. Regarding the study as a whole: It was a small share of clonotypes that appeared in both CD4 and CD8 compartments. The secondary response peaked faster, at day 5 versus 15, but was weaker. In post-booster samples, most primary-vaccination clones reappeared (96% CD4, approximately 91% CD8).

Details on this clonotype: Its target is not known.

CDR1 and CDR2 from the germline V gene are GTSNPN and SVGIG (reference sequence). The CDR3 contains 14 residues. Trimming removed 4 bases from V and 2 bases from J, with 11 bases in between. The input for sequencing was CD4+ T cells sorted from PBMCs, taken 45 days after the yellow fever booster vaccination. The chain uses TRBV30 and TRBJ2-2, with D possibly matching TRBD1 (5 bases). This clonotype was obtained from a man aged 18 to 30 who received the YFV17D yellow fever vaccine. The CDR3 coding sequence is TGTGCCTGGAAGAGGACAAGAAACACCGGGGAGCTGTTTTTT. This translates into CAWKRTRNTGELFF. The full variable domain, with the rest looked up from reference TRBV30 and TRBJ2-2, is SQTIHQWPATLVQPVGSPLSLECTVEGTSNPNLYWYRQAAGRGLQLLFYSVGIGQISSEVPQNLSASRPQDRQFILSSKKLLLSDSGFYLCAWKRTRNTGELFFGEGSRLTVL.